The 30 T cell receptor beta chains listed next were all sequenced from one sample in a study of blood T cells in healthy people across ages. Alongside a J-beta primer mix, a sample-barcoded 5' primer served in a second PCR lasting roughly 7 to 11 cycles. TCRdb recomputed calls from the 5' RACE reads with MiXCR, one row per CDR3 protein. The sample lists about 720,000 distinct CDR3 sequences, 25% occurring once. This same sample was also taken into another study, of T cells of mothers and their children.

Input material: blood. The source is a boy aged 5-17 years in good health.

This clonotype was seen repeatedly, ten times or more. The chain recombines TRBV28 with TRBJ2-3, with 11 bases aligning to TRBD2. The CDR3 spans 15 residues. Unmatched junction bases numbered 2, after V lost 5 bases and J lost 1 base. Germline V gene data show CDR1 as MDHEN and CDR2 as SYDVKM. The CDR3 nucleotides read TGTGCCAGCAGTGTAGCGGGGGGGGGCACAGATACGCAGTATTTT. Amino acid sequence: CASSVAGGGTDTQYF.

This clonotype has just a few counts. The chain has TRBV20-1 and TRBJ2-5; 12 bases are shared with TRBD2. J gave up 5 bases and V 4 bases, and 26 bases lay outside the gene matches. This CDR3 comprises 21 residues. CDR1 DFQATT and CDR2 SNEGSKA come from the germline V gene (reference sequence). CDR3 protein: CSATGEVSGGWTSGTQETQYF. The CDR3 DNA sequence: TGCAGTGCTACCGGTGAGGTATCTGGCGGTTGGACTAGCGGGACCCAGGAGACCCAGTACTTC.

The chain has TRBV18 and TRBJ2-3, with TRBD2 matching over 9 bases. Germline V gives CDR1 KGHSH, CDR2 LQKENI. The trim removed 5 bases at V and 2 bases at J, leaving 8 bases unmatched. This CDR3 is 16 amino acids long. CDR3: CASSSSAGGNTDTQYF. The CDR3 nucleotides are TGTGCCAGCTCATCATCAGCGGGGGGAAACACAGATACGCAGTATTTT.

The chain carries TRBV6-2 or TRBV6-3 and TRBJ1-2, with 7 bases aligning to TRBD1. After removal of 5 bases from V and 7 bases from J, the junction contained 13 bases not matched to a gene. Germline-derived CDR1 and CDR2 are MNHEY and SVGEGT. The CDR3 has 15 amino acids. CDR3 protein: CASSPLEGAWSGYTF. The CDR3 bases are TGTGCCAGCAGTCCCCTCGAGGGGGCCTGGAGTGGCTACACCTTC.

The genes are TRBV28 and TRBJ2-3; 7 positions agree with TRBD1. The ends lost 4 bases at V and 2 bases at J; junction bases unmatched: 9. The CDR3 has 16 amino acids. In germline, CDR1 is MDHEN, CDR2 SYDVKM. The CDR3 loop is CASSSPTGTFTDTQYF. The CDR3 DNA is TGTGCCAGCAGTTCCCCGACAGGGACCTTCACAGATACGCAGTATTTT.

This clonotype came up a few times. This chain links TRBV7-2 with TRBJ2-7; D uncertain. The V gene lost 4 bases and the J gene lost 0 bases, with 10 bases spanning the gap. The CDR3 has 14 residues. From germline, CDR1 is SGHTA and CDR2 FQGNSA. The CDR3 loop is CASSSPGSSYEQYF. The CDR3 DNA reads as TGTGCCAGCAGCTCGCCCGGAAGCTCCTACGAGCAGTACTTC. Looking up the rest from reference TRBV7-2 and TRBJ2-7 gives the full variable domain: GAGVSQSPSNKVTEKGKDVELRCDPISGHTALYWYRQSLGQGLEFLIYFQGNSAPDKSGLPSDRFSAERTGGSVSTLTIQRTQQEDSAVYLCASSSPGSSYEQYFGPGTRLTVT.

This rearrangement joins TRBV14 to TRBJ2-7, with 9 bases fitting TRBD1. The CDR3 consists of 16 residues. Trimming took 1 base from V and 7 from J; bases not matched to a gene: 11. Germline V CDR1 and CDR2: SGHDN, FVKESK. The CDR3 nucleotides read TGTGCCAGCAGCCAAGCCTACAGGGGGCCCCGGGGGGAGCAGTACTTC. The encoded protein is CASSQAYRGPRGEQYF.

This clonotype occurred many times. The chain links TRBV29-1 to TRBJ2-4; TRBD1 aligns across 8 bases. CDR1 SQVTM and CDR2 ANQGSEA come from the germline V gene. The CDR3 is 10 residues long. V shed 7 bases, J shed 15 bases, and the junction held 8 bases outside the gene matches. CDR3 DNA: TGCAGCGCGGGACAGGCCCATCGGTACTTC. Encoded protein: CSAGQAHRYF.

This rearrangement joins TRBV4-1 to TRBJ1-4; D remains ambiguous. The germline V gene encodes CDR1 MGHRA and CDR2 YSYEKL. With 3 bases removed from V and 7 bases from J, the gap between germline ends came to 15 bases. The CDR3 has 15 residues. The DNA of the CDR3 is TGCGCCAGCAGCCACTCCCGTGCGATCGGTGAAAAACTGTTTTTT. This sequence encodes CASSHSRAIGEKLFF.

This chain joins TRBV24-1 and TRBJ2-1; no firm D call. The V gene lost 0 bases and the J gene lost 7 bases, with 12 bases spanning the gap. Per germline, CDR1 KGHDR and CDR2 SFDVKD. The CDR3 has 15 residues. CDR3 coding DNA: TGTGCCACCAGTGATTTGCAGGTCGGAGCGAATGAGCAGTTCTTC. The encoded protein is CATSDLQVGANEQFF.

V is TRBV23-1 and J is TRBJ2-7; a weak D match, TRBD1 (6 bases). TRBV23-1 is treated as an ORF (open reading frame) with a function not yet certain. This CDR3 contains 13 residues. V lost 5 bases and J 4 bases, leaving 12 bases between the germline ends. CDR3 coding DNA: TGCGCCAGCAGTTTTACAGGGCAGTACGAGCAGTACTTC. Encoded protein: CASSFTGQYEQYF.

With regard to this clonotype: Just one base apart from a much larger clone, this may be a read error. The chain links TRBV15 to TRBJ2-1, with 8 bases that match TRBD2. Germline V CDR1 and CDR2: LNHNV, YYDKDF (reference sequence). The CDR3 runs to 14 residues. CDR3 bases: TGTGCCACCAGCAGATCCGGGAGGGTGAATGAGCGGTTCTTC. This codes for CATSRSGRVNERFF.

This clonotype was detected only a few times. The CDR3 loop reads CATSRDRGSNIQYF. The DNA for the CDR3 is TGTGCCACCAGCAGAGATCGGGGGTCAAACATTCAGTACTTC. The V and J genes are TRBV15 and TRBJ2-4, with D possibly being TRBD2 (6 bases). Germline CDR1 LNHNV, CDR2 YYDKDF (reference sequence). The CDR3 contains 14 residues. Deletions cut 0 bases from V and 6 bases from J, with 9 bases between.

This chain links TRBV12-3 or TRBV12-4 with TRBJ1-2; no definite D call. The CDR3 covers 11 residues. The V end lost 8 bases, the J end lost 9 bases, and 13 bases lay between the germline ends. The CDR3 coding sequence is TGTGCCAGCGGATTACGGTCGAGCTACACCTTC. Amino acid sequence: CASGLRSSYTF.

The J gene is TRBJ2-7, the V gene TRBV28; no firm D call. V dropped 2 bases and J dropped 2 bases, with 16 bases sitting between them. The CDR3 is made up of 16 amino acids. Germline lookup yields CDR1 MDHEN and CDR2 SYDVKM. CDR3 sequence reads: CASSLTFQDRPYEQYF. DNA for the CDR3: TGTGCCAGCAGTTTAACGTTCCAGGACCGTCCCTACGAGCAGTACTTC. The whole variable domain, filled in from reference TRBV28 and TRBJ2-7, reads DVKVTQSSRYLVKRTGEKVFLECVQDMDHENMFWYRQDPGLGLRLIYFSYDVKMKEKGDIPEGYSVSREKKERFSLILESASTNQTSMYLCASSLTFQDRPYEQYFGPGTRLTVT.

The table lists this clonotype with a few counts. This chain connects TRBV29-1 to TRBJ1-2; 10 bases are a match to TRBD1. V was clipped by 2 bases and J by 6 bases; unmatched bases: 3. The CDR3 covers 13 residues. In germline, CDR1 is SQVTM, CDR2 ANQGSEA. For the CDR3, the DNA is TGCAGCGTTGAACCGGGACAGGGGAATGGCTACACCTTC. Amino acid sequence: CSVEPGQGNGYTF.

J is TRBJ2-7 and V is TRBV27; 8 bases are shared with TRBD1. The CDR3 has 15 residues. Germline V gives CDR1 MNHEY, CDR2 SMNVEV (reference sequence). V trimming: 4 bases; J trimming: 3 bases; junction bases outside the gene matches: 8. The CDR3 loop reads CASSYEGTGNYEQYF. The DNA of the CDR3 is TGTGCCAGCAGTTACGAAGGGACAGGTAACTACGAGCAGTACTTC.

In its sample, this clonotype was seen a few times. The chain employs TRBV28 and TRBJ2-1, with D tentatively TRBD1 (6 bases). TRBJ2-5 matches the DNA end more closely, so the J call is doubtful. The CDR3 covers 13 residues. Germline V gene data show CDR1 as MDHEN and CDR2 as SYDVKM. CDR3 nucleotide sequence: TGTGCCAGCAGTTTTTACAGGGAGGAGACCCAGTACTTC. It yields the protein CASSFYREETQYF.

The chain carries TRBV28 and TRBJ2-1; 12 nucleotides agree with TRBD1. Matching the DNA end better, TRBJ2-7 makes the J call doubtful. Germline V gene lookup returns CDR1 MDHEN and CDR2 SYDVKM. This CDR3 has 15 amino acids. As DNA, the CDR3 is TGTGCCAGCAGTTCGCCGGGACAGGGGGCACGGGAGCAGTACTTC. Translation: CASSSPGQGAREQYF.

This clonotype was seen only a few times. The rearrangement links TRBV6-5 to TRBJ1-3, with 7 bases fitting TRBD1. Germline V gene lookup returns CDR1 MNHEY and CDR2 SVGAGI. The V and J ends lost 6 bases and 3 bases, in that order; junction bases with no gene match: 5. The CDR3 is made up of 14 amino acids. The CDR3 nucleotides are TGTGCCAGCAGCCTTACAGGGGTTGGAAACACCATATATTTT. This gives the protein CASSLTGVGNTIYF.

This sequence joins TRBV12-3 or TRBV12-4 and TRBJ2-5; TRBD2 agrees at 10 bases. The closer fit of TRBJ2-7 to the DNA end suggests the J call may be wrong. The CDR3 totals 15 residues. This chain's CDR3 is CASSHPASGSYEQYF. The CDR3 nucleotides read TGTGCCAGCAGCCACCCGGCTAGCGGGAGCTACGAGCAGTACTTC.

The V gene is TRBV29-1, the J gene TRBJ2-7, with TRBD1 identical over 10 bases. CDR1 and CDR2 from the germline V gene are SQVTM and ANQGSEA. The CDR3 has 14 amino acids. Trimming took 7 bases from V and 3 from J; bases not matched to a gene: 9. For the CDR3, the DNA is TGCAGCGCTTGGACAGGGGGGAATAACTACGAGCAGTACTTC. As protein: CSAWTGGNNYEQYF.

The genes are TRBV18 and TRBJ2-3, with 11 nucleotides matching TRBD2. CDR1 and CDR2 from the germline V gene are KGHSH and LQKENI. The J segment lost 1 base and the V segment lost 6 bases, leaving 3 bases of the junction unmatched. The CDR3 spans 15 residues. The CDR3 reads CASSSGLAGTDTQYF. CDR3 DNA sequence: TGTGCCAGCTCCTCGGGACTAGCGGGCACAGATACGCAGTATTTT.

V usage is TRBV20-1 and J usage is TRBJ2-5; TRBD2 matches 7 bases. J was trimmed by 5 bases and V by 6 bases; bases with no gene match: 9. Germline loops: CDR1 DFQATT, CDR2 SNEGSKA (reference sequence). The CDR3 runs 13 residues. This CDR3 is CSARRESEETQYF. CDR3 DNA: TGCAGTGCCAGGCGGGAGTCTGAGGAGACCCAGTACTTC.

This clonotype has only a few counts. The chain is built from TRBV5-1 and TRBJ2-5; 10 nucleotides agree with TRBD2. The J call could be wrong; TRBJ2-1 is a better fit for the DNA end. The CDR3 has 15 residues. Germline CDR1 reads SGHRS; CDR2 reads YFSETQ. The CDR3 sequence is CASRGLAGVQYEQFF. In DNA form, the CDR3 reads TGCGCCAGCAGAGGGCTAGCGGGAGTTCAGTATGAGCAGTTCTTC.

This clonotype was seen a handful of times. The chain has TRBV7-9 and TRBJ2-1; 9 bases match TRBD1. J was trimmed by 9 bases and V by 2 bases; bases with no gene match: 5. Germline CDR1 is SEHNR and CDR2 is FQNEAQ (reference sequence). This CDR3 comprises 14 residues. The CDR3 sequence is CASSLTTGGSEQFF. CDR3 sequence (DNA): TGTGCCAGCAGCTTAACTACAGGGGGCAGTGAGCAGTTCTTC.

The gene calls are TRBV5-1 and TRBJ1-4; TRBD1 is a possible D gene (6 bases). The germline V and J ends were trimmed by 7 bases and 7 bases, with 17 bases remaining between them. Germline V CDR1 and CDR2: SGHRS, YFSETQ. CDR3 length: 14 amino acids. CDR3 region: CASSTRGLGEKLFF. CDR3 coding DNA: TGCGCCAGCTCCACTAGGGGGTTGGGTGAAAAACTGTTTTTT. The full variable domain, with the rest looked up from reference TRBV5-1 and TRBJ1-4, is KAGVTQTPRYLIKTRGQQVTLSCSPISGHRSVSWYQQTPGQGLQFLFEYFSETQRNKGNFPGRFSGRQFSNSRSEMNVSTLELGDSALYLCASSTRGLGEKLFFGSGTQLSVL.

This clonotype was seen repeatedly, ten times or more. The V call is TRBV7-2, the J call TRBJ1-2; possibly TRBD1 for D (5 bases). V was pared by 5 bases and J by 10 bases, with 23 bases between. Germline V CDR1 and CDR2: SGHTA, FQGNSA. This CDR3 spans 15 amino acids. CDR3: CASSPTRDGVRSYTF. The CDR3 DNA reads as TGTGCCAGCAGCCCAACGCGGGACGGAGTACGTTCCTACACCTTC.

The chain combines TRBV24-1 with TRBJ2-1; D is ambiguous. V lost 7 bases and J 6 bases, leaving 18 bases between the germline ends. The CDR3 loop spans 15 amino acids. From germline, CDR1 is KGHDR and CDR2 SFDVKD. The CDR3 bases are TGTGCCACCAGCCCAACAAATCTCGAATCCAATGAGCAGTTCTTC. Encoded protein: CATSPTNLESNEQFF.

This clonotype has just a few counts. The chain uses TRBV9 and TRBJ1-2, with D tentatively TRBD1 (5 bases). V lost 4 bases, J lost 10 bases, and 11 bases lay in between. CDR3 length: 11 amino acids. Germline-derived CDR1 and CDR2 are SGDLS and YYNGEE. CDR3 loop: CASSTGEVYTF. The CDR3 DNA reads TGTGCCAGCAGCACAGGCGAAGTCTACACCTTC.